This is a list of T cell receptor beta chains from one sample in a study of T cell responses to AZD1222 COVID-19 vaccine. Sequenced by immunoSEQ multiplex PCR; TCRdb stores in-frame clones only, minus some. The sample consists of over 95,000 clones, about 91% of them appearing once. Sequenced here: peripheral blood, sampled 28 days after the second AZD1222 dose. The source of these receptors is an adult who received the AZD1222 COVID-19 vaccine. The CDR3 runs from the conserved cysteine through the conserved F or W. A D gene is named only where the DNA matches it firmly. Expanded clones get a size class; other rows say once, few or many, or leave the size out.

D: TRBD1; size: .; V: TRBV29-1; J: TRBJ1-1; length: 13; CDR3: CSVRSGGSTEAFF; DNA: TGCAGCGTTCGATCAGGGGGAAGCACTGAAGCTTTCTTT
D: TRBD1; size: once; V: TRBV6-5; J: TRBJ1-2; length: 13; CDR3: CASSFDRGHGYTF; DNA: TGTGCCAGCAGTTTCGACAGGGGGCACGGCTACACCTTC
D: TRBD1; size: .; V: TRBV19; J: TRBJ1-1; length: 13; CDR3: CASSLQGSTEAFF; DNA: TGTGCCAGTAGTTTACAGGGGAGTACTGAAGCTTTCTTT
D: TRBD2; size: .; V: TRBV15; J: TRBJ2-5; length: 15; CDR3: CATSKDSGGKETQYF; DNA: TGTGCCACCAGCAAAGATAGCGGGGGCAAAGAGACCCAGTACTTC
D: TRBD1; size: .; V: TRBV4-3; J: TRBJ2-7; length: 15; CDR3: CASSQVAQGVYEQYF; DNA: TGCGCCAGCAGCCAAGTCGCTCAGGGGGTCTACGAGCAGTACTTC
D: TRBD1; size: .; V: TRBV18; J: TRBJ2-2; length: 14; CDR3: CASSPDRGPGELFF; DNA: TGTGCCAGCTCACCAGACAGGGGCCCCGGGGAGCTGTTTTTT
D: .; size: .; V: TRBV6-1; J: TRBJ1-6; length: 17; CDR3: CASSGSETGLYNSPLHF; DNA: TGTGCCAGCAGTGGTTCCGAAACAGGGCTCTATAATTCACCCCTCCACTTT
D: .; size: .; V: TRBV29-1; J: TRBJ1-2; length: 13; CDR3: CSVKPIQGYGYTF; DNA: TGCAGCGTCAAGCCGATTCAGGGGTATGGCTACACCTTC
D: TRBD2; size: .; V: TRBV10-2; J: TRBJ2-3; length: 17; CDR3: CATRTSGEPMITDTQYF; DNA: TGCGCCACAAGGACTAGCGGGGAACCTATGATCACAGATACGCAGTATTTT
D: .; size: few; V: TRBV28; J: TRBJ2-1; length: 11; CDR3: CASSLFHEQFF; DNA: TGTGCCAGCAGTTTATTTCATGAGCAGTTCTTC